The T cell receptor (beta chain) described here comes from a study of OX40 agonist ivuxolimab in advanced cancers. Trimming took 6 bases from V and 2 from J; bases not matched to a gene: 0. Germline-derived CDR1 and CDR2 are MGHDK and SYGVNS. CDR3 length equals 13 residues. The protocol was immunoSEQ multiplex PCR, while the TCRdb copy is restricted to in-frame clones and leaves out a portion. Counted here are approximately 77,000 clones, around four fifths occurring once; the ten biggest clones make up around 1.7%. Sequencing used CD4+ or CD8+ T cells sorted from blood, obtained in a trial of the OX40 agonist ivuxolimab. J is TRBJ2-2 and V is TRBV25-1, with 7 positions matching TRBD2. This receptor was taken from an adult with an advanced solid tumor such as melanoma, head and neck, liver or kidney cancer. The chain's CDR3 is CASRGLNTGELFF. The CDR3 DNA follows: TGTGCCAGCAGGGGACTAAACACCGGGGAGCTGTTTTTT.